Presented here are 8 T cell receptor beta chains from one specimen sequenced in a study of T cells generated in artificial thymic organoids. Human HSPCs were combined with MS5 stroma expressing human DLL1. FACS-sorted CD34+CD3- hematopoietic stem and progenitor cells, with residual T cells removed, seeded the organoids. No antigen has been assigned to these receptors. Semi-nested PCR with reverse primers in the TRAC or TRBC constant regions amplified each chain separately. TCRdb recomputed calls from the 5' RACE reads with MiXCR, one row per CDR3 protein. The repertoire holds under 7,000 distinct CDR3 sequences, with less than 30% as singletons. Material: naive CD8+ T cells grown in artificial thymic organoids from cord blood stem and progenitor cells. Regarding subset: CD3+TCRalphabeta+CD8SP T cells; for blood, CD45RO-CCR7+ naive CD8+ T cells. These receptors all come from a human donor who gave cord blood stem cells for thymic organoid culture, a cardiac surgery patient who gave postnatal thymus, or a blood donor (not recorded which).

In this sample, this clonotype turned up a few times. V is TRBV6-5 and J is TRBJ2-3; D is unclear. The CDR3 runs to 14 residues. The germline V and J ends were trimmed by 2 bases and 4 bases, with 10 bases remaining between them. From germline, CDR1 is MNHEY and CDR2 SVGAGI. Here the CDR3 reads CASSYGMAADTQYF. DNA for the CDR3: TGTGCCAGCAGTTACGGGATGGCCGCAGATACGCAGTATTTT.

This clonotype is labeled medium-sized. The V gene is TRBV6-2 or TRBV6-3, the J gene TRBJ1-5; D is unclear. Germline CDR1 reads MNHEY; CDR2 reads SVGEGT. V was pared by 4 bases and J by 4 bases, with 14 bases between. CDR3 length: 15 amino acids. The CDR3 reads CASSLLCPKNQPQHF. The CDR3 DNA sequence: TGTGCCAGCAGTTTGTTATGTCCCAAGAATCAGCCCCAGCATTTT.

This clonotype counts as medium-sized. The chain's CDR3 is CASGGPYEQYF. The CDR3 bases are TGTGCCTCCGGGGGCCCCTACGAGCAGTACTTC. This chain connects TRBV10-3 to TRBJ2-7, with D perhaps being TRBD1 or TRBD2 (6 bases each). Trimming took 11 bases from V and 2 from J, leaving 10 bases between them. The CDR3 runs 11 residues. Germline assignment: CDR1 ENHRY and CDR2 SYGVKD.

The gene calls are TRBV7-9 and TRBJ1-6; the D is unclear. Germline values: CDR1 SEHNR, CDR2 FQNEAQ (reference sequence). The germline V and J ends were trimmed by 5 bases and 10 bases, with 15 bases remaining between them. This CDR3 has 14 residues. CDR3 region: CASSPDPSRSPLHF. Here the CDR3 DNA reads TGTGCCAGCAGCCCGGACCCCTCCCGATCACCCCTCCACTTT.

This clonotype is labeled medium-sized. This chain connects TRBV28 to TRBJ2-7, with D possibly being TRBD2 (6 bases). The CDR3 length is 13 residues. Germline CDR1 reads MDHEN; CDR2 reads SYDVKM. Trimming took 0 bases from V and 11 from J, leaving 14 bases between them. This chain's CDR3 is CASSLWLGGREYF. CDR3 DNA: TGTGCCAGCAGTTTATGGCTGGGGGGACGGGAGTACTTC.

Details on this clonotype: A junction end diverges from the germline sequence, so it may reflect a read error. The chain employs TRBV24-1 and TRBJ2-2, with D possibly being TRBD1 (6 bases). CDR3 size: 16 residues. Per germline, CDR1 KGHDR and CDR2 SFDVKD. CDR3 sequence reads: CAASQGTRADTGELFF. The CDR3 DNA follows: TGTGCCGCCAGTCAGGGGACCCGAGCGGACACCGGGGAGCTGTTTTTT.

This CDR3 is CASSASTGHGYTF. CDR3 sequence (DNA): TGTGCCAGCAGTGCCAGTACAGGCCATGGCTACACCTTC. V and J are TRBV25-1 and TRBJ1-2; D might be TRBD1 (5 bases). The CDR3 contains 13 residues. The ends were cut back, 4 bases at V and 6 bases at J, with 12 bases in the middle. In germline, CDR1 is MGHDK, CDR2 SYGVNS.

This clonotype is judged medium-sized (0.01 to 0.1%). The gene calls are TRBV4-3 and TRBJ2-7; D remains unclear. Germline loops: CDR1 LGHNA, CDR2 YSLEER. V gave up 4 bases and J gave up 0 bases, with 10 bases separating them. The CDR3 has 14 amino acids. The CDR3 is CASSPLSSSYEQYF. CDR3 sequence (DNA): TGCGCCAGCAGCCCCCTCTCCAGCTCCTACGAGCAGTACTTC.